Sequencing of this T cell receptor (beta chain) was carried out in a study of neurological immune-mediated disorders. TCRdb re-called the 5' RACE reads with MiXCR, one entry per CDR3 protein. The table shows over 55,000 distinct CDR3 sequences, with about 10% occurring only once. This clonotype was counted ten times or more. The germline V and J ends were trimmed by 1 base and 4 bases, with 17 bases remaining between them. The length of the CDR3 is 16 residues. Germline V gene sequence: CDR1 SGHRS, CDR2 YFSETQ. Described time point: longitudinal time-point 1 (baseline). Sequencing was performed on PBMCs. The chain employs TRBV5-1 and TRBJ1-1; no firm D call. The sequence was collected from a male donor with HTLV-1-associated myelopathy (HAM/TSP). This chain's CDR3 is CASSLKSTGLGTEAFF. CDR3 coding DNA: TGCGCCAGCAGCTTGAAGAGCACGGGATTGGGCACTGAAGCTTTCTTT.